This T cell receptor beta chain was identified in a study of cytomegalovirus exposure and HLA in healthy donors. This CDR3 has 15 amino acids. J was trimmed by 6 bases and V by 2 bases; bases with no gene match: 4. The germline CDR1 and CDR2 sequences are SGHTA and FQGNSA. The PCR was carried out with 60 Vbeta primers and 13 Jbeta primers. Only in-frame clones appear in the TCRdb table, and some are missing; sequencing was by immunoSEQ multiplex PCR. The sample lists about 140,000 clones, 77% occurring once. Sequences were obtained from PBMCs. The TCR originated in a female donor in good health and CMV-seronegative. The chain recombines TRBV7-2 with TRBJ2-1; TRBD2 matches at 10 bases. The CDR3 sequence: CASSLLAGAANEQFF. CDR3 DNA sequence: TGTGCCAGCAGCTTACTAGCGGGAGCTGCCAATGAGCAGTTCTTC.